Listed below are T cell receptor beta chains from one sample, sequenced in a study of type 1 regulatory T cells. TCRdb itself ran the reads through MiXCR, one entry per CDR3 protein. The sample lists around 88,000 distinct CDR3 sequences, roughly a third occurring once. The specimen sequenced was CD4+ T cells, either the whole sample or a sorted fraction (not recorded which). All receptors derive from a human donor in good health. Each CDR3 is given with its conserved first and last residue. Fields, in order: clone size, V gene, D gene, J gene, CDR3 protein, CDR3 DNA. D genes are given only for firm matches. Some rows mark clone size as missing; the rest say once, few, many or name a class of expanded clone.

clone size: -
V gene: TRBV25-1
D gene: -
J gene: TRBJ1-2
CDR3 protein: CASSEYRGMSYGYTF
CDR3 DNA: TGTGCCAGCAGTGAATATAGGGGGATGAGCTATGGCTACACCTTC

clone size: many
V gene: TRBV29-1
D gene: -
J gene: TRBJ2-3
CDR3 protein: CSGSGTPAVDTQYF
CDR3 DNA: TGCAGCGGTTCCGGGACACCTGCGGTAGATACGCAGTATTTT

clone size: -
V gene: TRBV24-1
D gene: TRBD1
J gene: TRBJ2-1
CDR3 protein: CATSARTGGWNEQFF
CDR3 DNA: TGTGCCACCAGTGCAAGGACAGGGGGCTGGAATGAGCAGTTCTTC

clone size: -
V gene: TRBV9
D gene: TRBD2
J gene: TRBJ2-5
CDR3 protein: CASTFTGGQETQYF
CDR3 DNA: TGTGCCAGCACCTTCACGGGAGGACAAGAGACCCAGTACTTC

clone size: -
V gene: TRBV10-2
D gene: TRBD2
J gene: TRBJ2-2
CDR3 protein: CASTQAGGPFAGELFF
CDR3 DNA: TGCGCCAGTACCCAGGCGGGAGGGCCGTTCGCCGGGGAGCTGTTTTTT

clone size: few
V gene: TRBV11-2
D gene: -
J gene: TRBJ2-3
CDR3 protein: CASSYVTDTQYF
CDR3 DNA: TGTGCCAGCAGCTACGTCACAGATACGCAGTATTTT

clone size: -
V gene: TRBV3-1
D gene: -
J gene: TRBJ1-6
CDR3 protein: CASSLKPGTLHF
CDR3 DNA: TGTGCCAGCAGCCTAAAGCCGGGGACCCTCCACTTT

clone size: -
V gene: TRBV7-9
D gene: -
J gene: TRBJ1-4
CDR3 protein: CASRANSGANEKLFF
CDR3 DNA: TGTGCCAGCAGGGCTAACAGTGGAGCTAATGAAAAACTGTTTTTT

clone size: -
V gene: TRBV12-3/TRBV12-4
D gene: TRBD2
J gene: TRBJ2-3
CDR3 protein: CASTPRLDTSGRPQGTQYF
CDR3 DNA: TGTGCCAGCACCCCGCGGCTCGATACTAGCGGGAGACCCCAGGGTACGCAGTATTTT

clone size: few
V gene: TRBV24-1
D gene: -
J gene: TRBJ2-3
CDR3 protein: CATSAEGDTQYF
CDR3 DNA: TGTGCCACCAGCGCCGAGGGCGATACGCAGTATTTT

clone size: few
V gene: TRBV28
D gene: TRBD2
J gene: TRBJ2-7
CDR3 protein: CASLAGDEQYF
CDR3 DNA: TGTGCCAGTTTAGCGGGAGACGAGCAGTACTTC

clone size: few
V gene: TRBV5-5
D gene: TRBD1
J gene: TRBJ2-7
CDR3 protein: CASSYRQDRAPYEQYF
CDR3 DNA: TGTGCCAGCAGTTACCGCCAAGACAGGGCCCCCTACGAGCAGTACTTC

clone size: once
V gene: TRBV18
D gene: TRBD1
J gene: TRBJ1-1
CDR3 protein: CASSPSGGQEAFF
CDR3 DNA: TGTGCCAGCTCACCGAGCGGGGGACAGGAAGCTTTCTTT

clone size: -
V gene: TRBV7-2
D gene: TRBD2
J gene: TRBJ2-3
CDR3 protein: CASSLEPAGTTDTQYF
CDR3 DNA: TGTGCCAGCAGCTTAGAGCCAGCGGGGACCACAGATACGCAGTATTTT

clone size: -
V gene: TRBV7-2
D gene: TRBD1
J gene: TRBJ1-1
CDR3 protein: CASDPGQALMNTEAFF
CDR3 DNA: TGTGCCAGCGACCCGGGACAGGCGCTTATGAACACTGAAGCTTTCTTT

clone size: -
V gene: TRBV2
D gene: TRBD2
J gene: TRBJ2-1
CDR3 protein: CASAGLAGNEQFF
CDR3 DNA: TGTGCCAGCGCCGGACTAGCGGGGAATGAGCAGTTCTTC

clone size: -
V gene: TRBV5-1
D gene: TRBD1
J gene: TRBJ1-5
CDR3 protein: CASSLGDREDQPQHF
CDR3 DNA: TGCGCCAGCAGCTTGGGGGACAGGGAGGATCAGCCCCAGCATTTT

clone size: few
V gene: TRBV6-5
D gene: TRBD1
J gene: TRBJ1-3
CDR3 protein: CASRGQGISGNTIYF
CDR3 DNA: TGTGCCAGCAGAGGACAGGGAATCTCTGGAAACACCATATATTTT

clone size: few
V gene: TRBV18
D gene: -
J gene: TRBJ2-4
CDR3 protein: CASSPGAEAENIQYF
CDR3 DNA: TGTGCCAGCTCACCGGGGGCCGAGGCGGAAAACATTCAGTACTTC

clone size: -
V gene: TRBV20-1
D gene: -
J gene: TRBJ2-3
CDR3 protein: CSAPGTLGTQYF
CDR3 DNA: TGCAGTGCTCCCGGGACCCTGGGTACGCAGTATTTT

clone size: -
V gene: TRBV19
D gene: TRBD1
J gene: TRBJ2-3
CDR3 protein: CASSMGQGTDTQYF
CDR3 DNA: TGTGCCAGTAGTATGGGACAGGGCACAGATACGCAGTATTTT

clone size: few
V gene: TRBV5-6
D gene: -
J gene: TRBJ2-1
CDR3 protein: CASSLQAAGSYNEQFF
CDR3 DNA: TGTGCCAGCAGCTTGCAAGCGGCGGGATCCTACAATGAGCAGTTCTTC

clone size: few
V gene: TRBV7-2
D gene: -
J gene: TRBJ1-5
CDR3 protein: CASSSGTRYQPQHF
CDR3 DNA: TGTGCCAGCAGCTCGGGGACTCGTTATCAGCCCCAGCATTTT

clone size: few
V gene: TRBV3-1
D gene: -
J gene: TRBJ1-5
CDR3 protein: CASSQTPGNQPQHF
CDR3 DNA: TGTGCCAGCAGCCAGACACCTGGCAATCAGCCCCAGCATTTT

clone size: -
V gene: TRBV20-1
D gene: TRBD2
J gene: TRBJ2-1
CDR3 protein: CSAHSGRANEQFF
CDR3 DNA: TGCAGTGCCCATAGCGGGAGGGCAAATGAGCAGTTCTTC

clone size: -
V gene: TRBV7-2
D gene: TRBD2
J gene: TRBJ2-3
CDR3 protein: CASSFTTSANTQYF
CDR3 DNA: TGTGCCAGCAGCTTCACTACTAGCGCAAATACGCAGTATTTT